This entry is about one T cell receptor (beta chain). The assay was immunoSEQ multiplex PCR, and TCRdb's table has in-frame clones only and misses some. This table has 14,000 or so clones, approximately 83% appearing once. The data were taken from a study of technical replicates of blood from several donors. The CDR3 runs 14 residues. The ends lost 5 bases at V and 3 bases at J; junction bases unmatched: 3. Germline assignment: CDR1 SNHLY and CDR2 FYNNEI. What was sequenced was PBMCs. The clonotype comes from a human donor in good health. This chain uses TRBV2 with TRBJ2-5, with 10 bases matching TRBD2. The CDR3 DNA reads TGTGCCAGCAGTTCAGCGGGAGGGGAAGAGACCCAGTACTTC. It codes for CASSSAGGEETQYF.